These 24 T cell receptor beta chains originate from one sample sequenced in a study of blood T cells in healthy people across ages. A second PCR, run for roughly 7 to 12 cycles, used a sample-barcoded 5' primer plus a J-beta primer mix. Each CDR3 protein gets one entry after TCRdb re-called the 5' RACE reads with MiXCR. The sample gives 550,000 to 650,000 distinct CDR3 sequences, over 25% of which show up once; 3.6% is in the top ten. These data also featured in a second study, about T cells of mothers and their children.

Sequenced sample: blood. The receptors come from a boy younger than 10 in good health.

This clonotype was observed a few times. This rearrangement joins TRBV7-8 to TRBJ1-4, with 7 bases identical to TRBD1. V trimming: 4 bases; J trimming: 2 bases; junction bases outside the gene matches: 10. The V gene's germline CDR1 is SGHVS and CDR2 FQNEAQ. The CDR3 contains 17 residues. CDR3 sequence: CASSWGQMSGTNEKLFF. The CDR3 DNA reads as TGTGCCAGCAGCTGGGGACAGATGTCCGGGACTAATGAAAAACTGTTTTTT.

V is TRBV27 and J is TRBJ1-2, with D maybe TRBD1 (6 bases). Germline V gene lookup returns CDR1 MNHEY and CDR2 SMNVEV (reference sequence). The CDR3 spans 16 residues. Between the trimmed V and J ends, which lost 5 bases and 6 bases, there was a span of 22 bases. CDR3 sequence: CASSPSPRQVSDGYTF. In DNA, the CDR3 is TGTGCCAGCAGTCCCTCCCCCAGACAGGTGTCGGATGGCTACACCTTC.

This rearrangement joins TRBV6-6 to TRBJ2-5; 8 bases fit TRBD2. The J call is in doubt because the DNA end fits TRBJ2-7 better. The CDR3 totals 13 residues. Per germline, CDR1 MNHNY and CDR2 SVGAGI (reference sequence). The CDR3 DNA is TGTGCCAGCACTACCAGCGGGAGCAACGAGCAGTACTTC. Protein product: CASTTSGSNEQYF.

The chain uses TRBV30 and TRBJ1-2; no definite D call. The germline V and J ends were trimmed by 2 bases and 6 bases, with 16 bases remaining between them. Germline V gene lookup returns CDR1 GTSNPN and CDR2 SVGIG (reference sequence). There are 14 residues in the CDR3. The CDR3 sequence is CAWSRTPQRDGYTF. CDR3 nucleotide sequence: TGTGCCTGGAGTCGGACTCCTCAGAGGGATGGCTACACCTTC.

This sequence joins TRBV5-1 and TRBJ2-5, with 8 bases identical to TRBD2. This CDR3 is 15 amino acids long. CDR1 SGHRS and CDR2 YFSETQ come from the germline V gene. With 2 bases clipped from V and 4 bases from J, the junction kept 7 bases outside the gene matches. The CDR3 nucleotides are TGCGCCAGCAGCTTCGGGGGGGGCTCCCCAGAGACCCAGTACTTC. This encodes CASSFGGGSPETQYF.

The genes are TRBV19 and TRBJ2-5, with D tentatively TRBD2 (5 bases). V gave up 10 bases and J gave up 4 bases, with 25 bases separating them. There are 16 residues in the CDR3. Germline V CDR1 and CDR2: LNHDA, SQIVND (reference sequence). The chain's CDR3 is CATSPLSDISGETQYF. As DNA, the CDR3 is TGTGCCACTAGCCCCCTTTCCGACATATCGGGAGAGACCCAGTACTTC.

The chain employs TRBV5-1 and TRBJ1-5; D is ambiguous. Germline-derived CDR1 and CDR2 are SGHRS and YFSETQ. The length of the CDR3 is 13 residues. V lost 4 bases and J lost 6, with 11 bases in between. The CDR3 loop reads CASSPGFGQPQHF. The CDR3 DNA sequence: TGCGCCAGCAGCCCTGGATTTGGTCAGCCCCAGCATTTT.

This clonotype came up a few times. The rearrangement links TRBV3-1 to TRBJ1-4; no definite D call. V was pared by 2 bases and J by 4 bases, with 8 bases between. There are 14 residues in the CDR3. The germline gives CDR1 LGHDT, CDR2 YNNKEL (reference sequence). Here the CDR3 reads CASSQFQVNEKLFF. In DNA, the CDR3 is TGTGCCAGCAGCCAATTTCAGGTTAATGAAAAACTGTTTTTT. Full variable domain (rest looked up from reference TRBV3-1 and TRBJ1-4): DTAVSQTPKYLVTQMGNDKSIKCEQNLGHDTMYWYKQDSKKFLKIMFSYNNKELIINETVPNRFSPKSPDKAHLNLHINSLELGDSAVYFCASSQFQVNEKLFFGSGTQLSVL.

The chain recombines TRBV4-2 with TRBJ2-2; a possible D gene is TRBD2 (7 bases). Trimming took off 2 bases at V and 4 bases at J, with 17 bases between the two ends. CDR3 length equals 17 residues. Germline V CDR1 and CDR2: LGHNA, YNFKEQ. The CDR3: CASSQSYREGSTGELFF. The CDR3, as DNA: TGTGCCAGCAGCCAAAGTTACAGGGAGGGGTCCACCGGGGAGCTGTTTTTT.

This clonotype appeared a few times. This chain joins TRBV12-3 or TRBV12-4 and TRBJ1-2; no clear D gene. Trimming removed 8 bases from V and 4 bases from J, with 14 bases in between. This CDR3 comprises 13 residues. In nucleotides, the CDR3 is TGTGCCAGCGCAGACACTCCATTCTATGGCTACACCTTC. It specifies CASADTPFYGYTF.

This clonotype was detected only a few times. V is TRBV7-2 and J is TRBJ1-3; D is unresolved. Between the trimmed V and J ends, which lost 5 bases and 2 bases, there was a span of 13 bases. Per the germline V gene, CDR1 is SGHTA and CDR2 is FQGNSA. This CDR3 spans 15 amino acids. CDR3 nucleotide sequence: TGTGCCAGCAGCCCGAGCGGGGTGACTGGAAACACCATATATTTT. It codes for CASSPSGVTGNTIYF.

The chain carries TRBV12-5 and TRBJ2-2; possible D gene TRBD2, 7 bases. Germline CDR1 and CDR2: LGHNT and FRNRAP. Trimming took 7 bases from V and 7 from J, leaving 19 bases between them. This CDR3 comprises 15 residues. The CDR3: CASARSGGRSGELFF. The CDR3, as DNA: TGTGCTAGTGCCCGTTCGGGGGGCCGGAGCGGGGAGCTGTTTTTT.

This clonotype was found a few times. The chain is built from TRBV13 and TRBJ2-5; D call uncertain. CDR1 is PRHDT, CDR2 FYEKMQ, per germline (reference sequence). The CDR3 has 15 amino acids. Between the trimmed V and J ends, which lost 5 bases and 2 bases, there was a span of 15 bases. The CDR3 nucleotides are TGTGCCAGCAGCCCTGAGAGGAAGGTGCAAGAGACCCAGTACTTC. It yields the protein CASSPERKVQETQYF.

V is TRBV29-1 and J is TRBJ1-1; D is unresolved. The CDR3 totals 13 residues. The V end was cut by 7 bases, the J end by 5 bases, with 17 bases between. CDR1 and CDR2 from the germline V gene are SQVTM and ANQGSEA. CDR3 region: CSAKSVGRTEAFF. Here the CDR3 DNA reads TGCAGCGCAAAGTCGGTTGGTAGGACTGAAGCTTTCTTT.

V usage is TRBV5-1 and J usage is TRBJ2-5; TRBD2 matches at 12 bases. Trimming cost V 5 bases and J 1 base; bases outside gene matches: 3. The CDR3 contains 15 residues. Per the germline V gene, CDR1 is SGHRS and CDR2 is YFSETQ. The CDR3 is CASRGTSGPQETQYF. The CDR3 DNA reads TGCGCCAGCAGGGGGACTAGCGGGCCCCAAGAGACCCAGTACTTC.

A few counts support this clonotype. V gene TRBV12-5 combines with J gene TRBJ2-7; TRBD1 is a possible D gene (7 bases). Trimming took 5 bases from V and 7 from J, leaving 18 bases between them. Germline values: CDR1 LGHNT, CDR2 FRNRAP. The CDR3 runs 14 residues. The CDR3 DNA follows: TGTGCTAGTGGTATGCCGGGCAGGGGGAGGGAGCAGTACTTC. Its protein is CASGMPGRGREQYF.

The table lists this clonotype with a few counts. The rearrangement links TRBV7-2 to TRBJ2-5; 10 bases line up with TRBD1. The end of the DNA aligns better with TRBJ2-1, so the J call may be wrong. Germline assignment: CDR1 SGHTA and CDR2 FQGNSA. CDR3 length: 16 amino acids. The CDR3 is CASSKAPGQGWNEQFF. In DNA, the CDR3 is TGTGCCAGCTCCAAGGCCCCGGGACAGGGGTGGAATGAGCAGTTCTTC.

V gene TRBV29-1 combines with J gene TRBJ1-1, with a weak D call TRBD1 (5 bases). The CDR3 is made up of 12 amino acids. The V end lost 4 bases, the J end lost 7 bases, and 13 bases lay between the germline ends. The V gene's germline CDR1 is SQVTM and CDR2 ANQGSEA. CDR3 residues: CSVGSRVGEAFF. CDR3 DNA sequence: TGCAGCGTTGGTTCCAGGGTGGGTGAAGCTTTCTTT.

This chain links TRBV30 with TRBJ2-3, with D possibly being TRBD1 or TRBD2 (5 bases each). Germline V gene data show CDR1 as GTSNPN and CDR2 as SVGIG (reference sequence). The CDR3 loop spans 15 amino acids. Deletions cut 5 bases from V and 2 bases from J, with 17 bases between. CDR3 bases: TGTGCCTGGTGCCCCGGGACGGAGAACACAGATACGCAGTATTTT. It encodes CAWCPGTENTDTQYF.

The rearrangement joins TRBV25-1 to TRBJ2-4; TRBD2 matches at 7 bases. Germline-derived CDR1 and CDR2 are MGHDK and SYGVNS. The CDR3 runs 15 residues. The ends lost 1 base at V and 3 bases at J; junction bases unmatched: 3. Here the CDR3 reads CASSELGGGKNIQYF. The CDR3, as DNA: TGTGCCAGCAGTGAATTGGGGGGGGGCAAAAACATTCAGTACTTC.

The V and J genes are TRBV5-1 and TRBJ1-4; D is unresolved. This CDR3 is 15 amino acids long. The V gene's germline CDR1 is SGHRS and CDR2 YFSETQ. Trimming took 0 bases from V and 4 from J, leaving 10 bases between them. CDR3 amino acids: CASSLGTSYNEKLFF. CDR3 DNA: TGCGCCAGCAGCTTGGGGACGTCCTATAATGAAAAACTGTTTTTT.

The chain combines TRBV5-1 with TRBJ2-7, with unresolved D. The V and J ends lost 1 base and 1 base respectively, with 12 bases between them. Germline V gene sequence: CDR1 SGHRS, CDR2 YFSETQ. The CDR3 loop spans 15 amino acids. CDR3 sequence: CASSLSRLTSYEQYF. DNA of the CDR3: TGCGCCAGCAGCTTGTCGCGACTGACATCCTACGAGCAGTACTTC.

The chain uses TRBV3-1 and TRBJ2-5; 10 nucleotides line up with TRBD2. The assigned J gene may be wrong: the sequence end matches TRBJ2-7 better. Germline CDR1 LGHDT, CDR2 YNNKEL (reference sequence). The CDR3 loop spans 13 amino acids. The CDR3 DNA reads TGTGCCAGCACCGGGACTAGCGCCTACGAGCAGTACTTC. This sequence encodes CASTGTSAYEQYF.

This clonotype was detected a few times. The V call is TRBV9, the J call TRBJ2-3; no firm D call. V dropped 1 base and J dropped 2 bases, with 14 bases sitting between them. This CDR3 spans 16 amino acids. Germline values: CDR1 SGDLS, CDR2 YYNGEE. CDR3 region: CASSVTERKVTDTQYF. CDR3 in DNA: TGTGCCAGCAGCGTAACAGAGCGCAAGGTCACAGATACGCAGTATTTT.